This T cell receptor beta chain was sequenced during a study of cytomegalovirus exposure and HLA in healthy donors. Study-wide findings and caveats: A later analysis found first-cohort TCR clusters tended to co-occur in the 90 to 150 validation repertoires. It was confirmed in vitro that a few of the CMV-associated chains were specific for CMV antigens. The authors listed around 150 TCR beta chains as cytomegalovirus-associated.

Concerning this clone: Its target is not known.

This CDR3 contains 16 residues. V lost 0 bases and J 4 bases, leaving 16 bases between the germline ends. Germline V gene data show CDR1 as SGHDT and CDR2 as YYEEEE. Clones were read by immunoSEQ multiplex PCR, and TCRdb kept only the in-frame ones, dropping some. The sample carries under 250,000 clones, about 93% recorded once. The sequenced sample was PBMCs. This chain uses TRBV5-6 with TRBJ1-1; D perhaps matches TRBD1 (6 bases). The TCR sequence derives from a woman aged 18 to 35 in good health and CMV-seronegative. This CDR3 is CASSLGTLGAGTEAFF. The CDR3 DNA is TGTGCCAGCAGCTTGGGGACACTGGGGGCTGGCACTGAAGCTTTCTTT.